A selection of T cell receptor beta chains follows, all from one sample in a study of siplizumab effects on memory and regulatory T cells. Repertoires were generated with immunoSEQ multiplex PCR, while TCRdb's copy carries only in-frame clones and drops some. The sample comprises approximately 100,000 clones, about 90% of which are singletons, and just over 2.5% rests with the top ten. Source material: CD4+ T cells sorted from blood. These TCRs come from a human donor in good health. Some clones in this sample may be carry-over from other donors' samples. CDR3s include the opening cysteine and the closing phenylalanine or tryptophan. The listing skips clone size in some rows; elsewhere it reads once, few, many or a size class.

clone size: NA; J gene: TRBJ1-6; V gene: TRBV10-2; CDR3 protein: CASTRDYNSPLHF
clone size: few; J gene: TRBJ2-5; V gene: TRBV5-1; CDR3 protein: CASSLDSLTAPTYMGYF
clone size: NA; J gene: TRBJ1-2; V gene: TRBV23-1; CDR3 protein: CASSQKGPRYGYTF
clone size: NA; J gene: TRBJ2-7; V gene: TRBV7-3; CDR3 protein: CASSFVGQGAEQYF
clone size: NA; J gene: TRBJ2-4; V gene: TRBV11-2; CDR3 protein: CASSRSPLLAKNIQYF
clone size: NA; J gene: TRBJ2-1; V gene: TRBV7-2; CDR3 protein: CASSLAISGIPGFF
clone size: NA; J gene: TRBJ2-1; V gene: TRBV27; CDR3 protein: CASSLSPGRLAGGYFYNEQFF
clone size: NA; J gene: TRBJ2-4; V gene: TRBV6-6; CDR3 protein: CASTEKGVQHKNIQYF
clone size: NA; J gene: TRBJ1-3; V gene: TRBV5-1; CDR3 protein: CASSAFSSGNTIYF
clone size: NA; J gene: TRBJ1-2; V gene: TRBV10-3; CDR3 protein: CAISGTASYGYTF
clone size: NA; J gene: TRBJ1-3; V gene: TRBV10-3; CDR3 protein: CAISESKGSGNTIYF
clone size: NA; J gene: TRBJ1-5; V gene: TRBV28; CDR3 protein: CASRSPGQLSSNQPQHF
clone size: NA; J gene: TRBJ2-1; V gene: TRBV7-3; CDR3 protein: CASSLRAGGWGDEQFF
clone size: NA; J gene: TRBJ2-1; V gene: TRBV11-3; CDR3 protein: CASSLEVGRAVKNEQFF
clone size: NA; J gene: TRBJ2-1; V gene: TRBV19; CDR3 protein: CASSILSRGSNEQFF
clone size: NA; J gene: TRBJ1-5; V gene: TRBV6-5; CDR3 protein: CASSSGHGQPQHF
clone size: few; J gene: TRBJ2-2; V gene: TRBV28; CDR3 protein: CASRYGVTGELFF
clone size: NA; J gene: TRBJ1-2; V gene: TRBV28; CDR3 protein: CASSLTGPNYGYTF
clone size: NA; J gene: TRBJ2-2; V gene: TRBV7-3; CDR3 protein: CASSPDRGTGELFF
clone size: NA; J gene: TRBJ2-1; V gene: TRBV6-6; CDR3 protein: CASRPLAASSYNEQFF
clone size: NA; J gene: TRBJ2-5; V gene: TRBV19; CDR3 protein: CASKLAGGKSETQYF
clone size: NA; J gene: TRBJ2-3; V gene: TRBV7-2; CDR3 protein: CASSPLASGRFRDTQYF
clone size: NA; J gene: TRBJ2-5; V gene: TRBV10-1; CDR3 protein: CASSASSSGTGLETQYF
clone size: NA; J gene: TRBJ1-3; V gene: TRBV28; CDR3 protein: CASRSKQGPGNTIYF
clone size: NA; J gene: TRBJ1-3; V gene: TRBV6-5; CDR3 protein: CASSNQGGIYF
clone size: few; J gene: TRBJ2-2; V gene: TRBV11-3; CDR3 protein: CASSLGGPANTGELFF
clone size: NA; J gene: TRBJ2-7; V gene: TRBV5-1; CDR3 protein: CASSKGLASEQYF
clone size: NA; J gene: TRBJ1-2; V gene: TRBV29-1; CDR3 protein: CSVEGTVYGYTF
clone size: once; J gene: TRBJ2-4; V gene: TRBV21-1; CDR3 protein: CASSFCPEGAKNIQYF
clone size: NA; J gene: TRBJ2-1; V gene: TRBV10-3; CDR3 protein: CAIGSRSGTYNEQFF
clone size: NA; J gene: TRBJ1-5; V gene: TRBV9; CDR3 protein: CASRHRGPSNQPQHF
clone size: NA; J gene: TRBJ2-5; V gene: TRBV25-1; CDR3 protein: CANSESSETQYF
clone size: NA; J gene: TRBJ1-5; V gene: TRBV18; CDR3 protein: CASSETNQPQHF
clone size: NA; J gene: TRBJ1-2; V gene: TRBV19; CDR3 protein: CAGRVGYGYTF
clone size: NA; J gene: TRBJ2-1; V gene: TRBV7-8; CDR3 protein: CASSRGLAEDNEQFF
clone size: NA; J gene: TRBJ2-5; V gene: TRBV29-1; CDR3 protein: CSAEMGQGIETQYF
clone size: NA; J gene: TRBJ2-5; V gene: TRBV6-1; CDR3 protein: CASSVLAGVRETQYF
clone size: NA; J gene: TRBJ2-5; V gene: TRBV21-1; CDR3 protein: CASLGQGIMDPQYF
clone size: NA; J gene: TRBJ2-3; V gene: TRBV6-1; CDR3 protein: CASKGGGRTDTQYF
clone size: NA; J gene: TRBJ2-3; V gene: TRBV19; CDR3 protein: CASSKNRQGDTDTQYF
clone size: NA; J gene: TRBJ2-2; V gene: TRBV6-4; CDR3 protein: CASSDGASGNTGELFF
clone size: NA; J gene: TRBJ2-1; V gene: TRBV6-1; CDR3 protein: CASSDYTGTSGVDEQFF
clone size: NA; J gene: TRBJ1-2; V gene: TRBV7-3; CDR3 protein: CASSLTRTAGQGNYTF
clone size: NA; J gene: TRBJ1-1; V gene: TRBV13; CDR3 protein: CASSLGLPPQGLNTEAFF
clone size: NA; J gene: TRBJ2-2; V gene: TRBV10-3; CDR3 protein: CAINDPNTGELFF
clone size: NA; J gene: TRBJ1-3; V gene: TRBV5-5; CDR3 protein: CASSLAYSSGNTIYF